Reported below is one T cell receptor beta chain. Other nucleotide sequences in the sample specify the same CDR3. This CDR3 region has 14 residues. The V gene's germline CDR1 is SGHRS and CDR2 YFSETQ. V trimming: 0 bases; J trimming: 2 bases; junction bases outside the gene matches: 1. This sample is part of a study of blood T cell repertoires in COVID-19. As for the study in general: Acute-phase and convalescent COVID-19 samples originated in the United States, Italy and Spain. Nucleic acid was either cDNA or gDNA, and it came from T cells, B-cell-depleted T cells, or PBMCs.

Original handling: The authors estimated nucleated cell counts from reference gene primer amplification. The method was immunoSEQ multiplex PCR; TCRdb's version includes in-frame clones alone and lacks a portion of them. V, J and clone size derive from that table, while D and trimming were established from the DNA sequence. Of roughly 120,000 clones in the sample, about nine tenths were seen once. The chain recombines TRBV5-1 with TRBJ1-1; 7 positions match TRBD1. The source material was peripheral blood. The sequence derives from a man in his fifties or sixties with active COVID-19. CDR3 residues: CASSLGGGNTEAFF. For the CDR3, the DNA is TGCGCCAGCAGCTTGGGAGGGGGCAACACTGAAGCTTTCTTT.